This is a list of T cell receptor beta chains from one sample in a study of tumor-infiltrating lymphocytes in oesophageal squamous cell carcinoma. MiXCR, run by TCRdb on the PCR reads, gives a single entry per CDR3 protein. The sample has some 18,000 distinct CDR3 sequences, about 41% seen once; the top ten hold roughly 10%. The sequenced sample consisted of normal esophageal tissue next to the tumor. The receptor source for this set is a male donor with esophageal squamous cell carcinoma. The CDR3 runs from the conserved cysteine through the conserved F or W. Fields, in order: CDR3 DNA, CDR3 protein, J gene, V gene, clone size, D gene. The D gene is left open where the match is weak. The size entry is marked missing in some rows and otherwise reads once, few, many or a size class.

TGTGCCAGCACTTCCCCCTATAGCCGGAGGGGTGATGAGCAGTTCTTC | CASTSPYSRRGDEQFF | TRBJ2-1 | TRBV12-3/TRBV12-4 | - | -
TGTGCCAGCAGCTCATCACAGGGGTTCGGAGAGACCCAGTACTTC | CASSSSQGFGETQYF | TRBJ2-5 | TRBV11-2 | - | TRBD1
TGTGCCAGCAGCTTAGCCCACAGGGGCTGGGAGACCCAGTACTTC | CASSLAHRGWETQYF | TRBJ2-5 | TRBV7-6 | - | TRBD1
TGTGCAAGCTTGCTAGGGAACACCGGGGAGCTGTTTTTT | CASLLGNTGELFF | TRBJ2-2 | TRBV28 | many | -
TGTGCCAGCAGCTACCCCGGGGGGACAGGGGACGGGGAGACCCAGTACTTC | CASSYPGGTGDGETQYF | TRBJ2-5 | TRBV7-2 | - | TRBD1
TGTGCCAGCAGCCAAGATCTAGGAAATGAGCAGTTCTTC | CASSQDLGNEQFF | TRBJ2-1 | TRBV14 | many | -
TGTGCCAGCAGCCTTAGCGGGGAGACAGATACGCAGTATTTT | CASSLSGETDTQYF | TRBJ2-3 | TRBV7-6 | - | TRBD2
TGTGCCAGCAGTGAACTTCAAAGCTCCTATAATTCACCCCTCCACTTT | CASSELQSSYNSPLHF | TRBJ1-6 | TRBV6-1 | many | -
TGTGCCAGCAGCTTAATAGGGGTCAACACCGGGGAGCTGTTTTTT | CASSLIGVNTGELFF | TRBJ2-2 | TRBV7-3 | medium-sized | -
TGTGCCAGCAGCGCGGCAGTGAGCAATCAGCCCCAGCATTTT | CASSAAVSNQPQHF | TRBJ1-5 | TRBV7-6 | - | -
TGTGCCAGTAGTACCGTACTAGCGCAACGCACAGATACGCAGTATTTT | CASSTVLAQRTDTQYF | TRBJ2-3 | TRBV19 | many | TRBD2
TGTGCCAGCAGTTACATTGGCGGGGCCAACGTCCTGACTTTC | CASSYIGGANVLTF | TRBJ2-6 | TRBV12-3/TRBV12-4 | medium-sized | -
TGCGCCAGCAGTCGCGAGCTTCCCACCTACAATGAGCAGTTCTTC | CASSRELPTYNEQFF | TRBJ2-1 | TRBV5-1 | many | -
TGCGCCAGCAGTGAGTCAACGACAGGGTTT | CASSESTTGF | TRBJ1-3 | TRBV10-1 | - | TRBD1
TGTGCCAGCAGCTTCGGCGGGAACACAGATACGCAGTATTTT | CASSFGGNTDTQYF | TRBJ2-3 | TRBV7-9 | medium-sized | -
TGCGCCAGCAGTGAGACCTACAATGAGCAGTACTTC | CASSETYNEQYF | TRBJ2-5 | TRBV10-1 | many | -
TGTGCCAGCAGCCTCTTAGCGGGGCGCTCCCAAGAGACCCAGTACTTC | CASSLLAGRSQETQYF | TRBJ2-5 | TRBV7-6 | - | TRBD2
TGCGCCAGCAGCCAAGATACCGCAGGGGGCAACGAGCAGTACTTT | CASSQDTAGGNEQYF | TRBJ1-6 | TRBV4-3 | - | TRBD1
TGCAGCGTTGAAGGAAGATCTTGGGAAGATACGCAGTATTTT | CSVEGRSWEDTQYF | TRBJ2-3 | TRBV29-1 | - | -
TGTGCCAGCAGTGCCACTAGCGGACTTAGGGATGAGCAGTTCTTC | CASSATSGLRDEQFF | TRBJ2-1 | TRBV28 | medium-sized | TRBD2
TGCGCCAGCAGTGAGGTTTTTTTAACTAGCCGTGGCATACGGGAGCAGTTCTTC | CASSEVFLTSRGIREQFF | TRBJ2-1 | TRBV10-2 | - | -
TGTGCCTATAAGTCGCCAGGCCCGACAAGGGATTCACCCCTCCACTTT | CAYKSPGPTRDSPLHF | TRBJ1-6 | TRBV5-4 | few | -
TGTGCCAGCAGTCATCTAGCGGGAACGCACGAGCAGTACTTC | CASSHLAGTHEQYF | TRBJ2-7 | TRBV6-8 | - | TRBD2
TGTGCCACCAGGGTGGGCAATCAGCCCCAGCATTTT | CATRVGNQPQHF | TRBJ1-5 | TRBV7-2 | many | -
TGTGCCAGCAGGGGGCAGGGGTGGTCCGATACGCAGTATTTT | CASRGQGWSDTQYF | TRBJ2-3 | TRBV27 | - | -
TGTGCCAGCAGTTCCTCGGGACTAGCGGTTGAGCAGTACTTC | CASSSSGLAVEQYF | TRBJ2-4 | TRBV28 | many | TRBD2
TGTGCCAGCAGCTCTGGTGTAGCGGGGGTGGATACGCAGTACTTC | CASSSGVAGVDTQYF | TRBJ2-5 | TRBV7-3 | - | TRBD2
TGTGCCAGCAGCCAAGGACTAGCGGGAGGTCTAGATACGCAGTATTTT | CASSQGLAGGLDTQYF | TRBJ2-3 | TRBV7-2 | - | TRBD2
TGTGCCAGCAGCTTAACGGCAGCACCCTCTTACGAGCAGTACTTC | CASSLTAAPSYEQYF | TRBJ2-7 | TRBV7-3 | - | -
TGTGCCAGCAGTGTAGACCTTCCTAACAGGGTGGAGACCCAGTACTTC | CASSVDLPNRVETQYF | TRBJ2-5 | TRBV27 | many | -
TGTGCCAGCAGCGCATGGAAAGGGATTAATGAGCAGTTCTTC | CASSAWKGINEQFF | TRBJ2-1 | TRBV7-2 | - | -
TGTGCCAGCAGCTTCGGGGGACAGGGATTGAACACTGAAGCTTTCTTT | CASSFGGQGLNTEAFF | TRBJ1-1 | TRBV7-2 | few | TRBD1
TGTGCCAGCAGCCGGACAGAAAACACTGAAGCTTTCTTT | CASSRTENTEAFF | TRBJ1-1 | TRBV6-1 | many | -
TGTGCCAGCAGCCTACAGGGGCATAGCACAGATATGCAGTACTTC | CASSLQGHSTDMQYF | TRBJ2-7 | TRBV7-3 | - | TRBD1
TGTGCCAGCAGCTTAAGGGGGGGGGGTCTTCAGCCCCAGCATTTT | CASSLRGGGLQPQHF | TRBJ1-5 | TRBV11-2 | once | -
TGTGCCAGCTCACCACCGCATACAGGGGACACTGAAGCTTTCTTT | CASSPPHTGDTEAFF | TRBJ1-1 | TRBV18 | - | TRBD1
TGTGCCAGCAGCCCGGGGACTACCCAGTACTTC | CASSPGTTQYF | TRBJ2-5 | TRBV7-2 | many | -
TGTGCCAGCTCACCATCGGACGCCCCCGGGGAGCTGTTTTTT | CASSPSDAPGELFF | TRBJ2-2 | TRBV18 | many | -
TGTGCCAGCAGCTACGGGACAGGGGTGGAGACCCAGTACTTC | CASSYGTGVETQYF | TRBJ2-5 | TRBV11-2 | - | TRBD1
TGTGCCAGCAGCCTCCGTAACTCTGAGACCGCTTTGGACTTC | CASSLRNSETALDF | TRBJ2-5 | TRBV11-3 | medium-sized | -
TGTGCCAGCAGTTCTGGGAGGGGGTTTGGATACGAGCAGTACTTC | CASSSGRGFGYEQYF | TRBJ2-7 | TRBV28 | - | -
TGTGCCAGCACCCAAGGGAGGACGGCCCAAGAGACCCAGTACTTC | CASTQGRTAQETQYF | TRBJ2-5 | TRBV12-3/TRBV12-4 | few | -
TGTGCCAGCGGGGGACTGGAAAGCTACAATGAGCAGTTCTTC | CASGGLESYNEQFF | TRBJ2-1 | TRBV6-1 | many | -
TGTGCCAGCAGCTTAGCGCCCTCACTCATGGGGACTAGCGGGGTTATTCACAATGAGCAGTTCTTC | CASSLAPSLMGTSGVIHNEQFF | TRBJ2-1 | TRBV7-9 | - | TRBD2
TGTGCCAGCAGCTGGACGGGGGGGGATCAGCCCCAGCATTTT | CASSWTGGDQPQHF | TRBJ1-5 | TRBV5-5 | - | -
TGCGCCAGCAGCTTGATGGATTTGGACAATGAGCAGTTCTTC | CASSLMDLDNEQFF | TRBJ2-1 | TRBV5-1 | many | -
TGTGCCAGCAGTCCCCGTACCGCCGGGACAGCCCAGCACTACGAGCAGTACTTC | CASSPRTAGTAQHYEQYF | TRBJ2-7 | TRBV28 | - | TRBD1
TGTGCCAGCACCAAGACAGGGGGTTATGGGGAAGCTTTCTTT | CASTKTGGYGEAFF | TRBJ1-1 | TRBV27 | - | TRBD1
TGTGCCAGCAGCTTCAATACCGTGTACACAAGCTCCTACGAGCAGTACTTC | CASSFNTVYTSSYEQYF | TRBJ2-7 | TRBV11-3 | many | -
TGTGCCAGCAGACCGGGACTAGCGGAATACAATGAGCAGTTCTTC | CASRPGLAEYNEQFF | TRBJ2-1 | TRBV11-3 | medium-sized | TRBD2
TGTGCTAGTGGACTGATGACAGCGGGAGGACGAGGGGTGGGCAAAAACATTCAGTACTTC | CASGLMTAGGRGVGKNIQYF | TRBJ2-4 | TRBV12-5 | once | TRBD2
TGTGCCAGCAGCTTTCGACTCTCTGGGGCCAACGTCCTGACTTTC | CASSFRLSGANVLTF | TRBJ2-6 | TRBV7-4 | - | -
TGCGCCAGCAGCTGGACTAGCGGCCCCACAGATACGCAGTATTTT | CASSWTSGPTDTQYF | TRBJ2-3 | TRBV5-1 | many | TRBD2
TGTGCCAGCAGCCAGACTAGCGGGAGGCTGAATGAGCAGTTCTTC | CASSQTSGRLNEQFF | TRBJ2-1 | TRBV7-6 | few | TRBD2